This TCR beta chain comes out of a study of cytomegalovirus exposure and HLA in healthy donors. Overall study: Around 200 million T cells yielded 100 million to 130 million unique TCR beta sequences, as an earlier analysis found. Around 77 million unique TCRs from HLA-typed donors made up an early data release. Findings and limits, study-wide: TCR beta sequences reportedly predicted the HLA-A and HLA-B alleles of most subjects accurately. Cytomegalovirus-associated TCR beta chains were listed, numbering 150 to 200.

CDR1 and CDR2 (germline): ENHRY, SYGVKD. V shed 2 bases and J shed 1 base, with 8 bases lying between them. The CDR3 spans 14 residues. This PCR relied on a set of 60 Vbeta primers and 13 Jbeta primers. The table came from immunoSEQ multiplex PCR; TCRdb's copy has only in-frame clones and leaves some out. The sample's table shows fewer than 95,000 clones. Details on this clone: What it binds is unknown.

The clonotype comes from a woman aged 40 to 50 in good health and CMV-seropositive. The gene calls are TRBV10-3 and TRBJ2-5; D might be TRBD2 (5 bases). The sample taken for sequencing was PBMCs. CDR3 residues: CAISEGGVQETQYF. The DNA for the CDR3 is TGTGCCATCAGTGAGGGAGGAGTCCAAGAGACCCAGTACTTC.